This entry concerns a single T cell receptor beta chain. Its antigen is as yet unknown. The data derive from a study of T cell responses to AZD1222 COVID-19 vaccine. General observations from the study: Reportedly, nearly half the spike-specific TCRs target unmutated variant regions.

The method was immunoSEQ multiplex PCR; TCRdb's version includes in-frame clones alone and lacks a portion of them. This sample yields 90,000 to 150,000 clones, of which about nine tenths are seen a single time; approximately 2.5% belongs to the top ten. This CDR3 has 15 amino acids. The junction had 6 bases not matched to a gene; V was cut back by 3 bases and J by 5 bases. The germline gives CDR1 SGHVS, CDR2 FQNEAQ. The source is an adult who received the AZD1222 COVID-19 vaccine. Source: peripheral blood, taken 28 days after the second AZD1222 dose. This rearrangement joins TRBV7-8 to TRBJ2-1, with TRBD1 matching 8 bases. CDR3 loop: CASSFAGGAHNEQFF. The CDR3 DNA follows: TGTGCCAGCAGCTTTGCAGGGGGCGCCCACAATGAGCAGTTCTTC.